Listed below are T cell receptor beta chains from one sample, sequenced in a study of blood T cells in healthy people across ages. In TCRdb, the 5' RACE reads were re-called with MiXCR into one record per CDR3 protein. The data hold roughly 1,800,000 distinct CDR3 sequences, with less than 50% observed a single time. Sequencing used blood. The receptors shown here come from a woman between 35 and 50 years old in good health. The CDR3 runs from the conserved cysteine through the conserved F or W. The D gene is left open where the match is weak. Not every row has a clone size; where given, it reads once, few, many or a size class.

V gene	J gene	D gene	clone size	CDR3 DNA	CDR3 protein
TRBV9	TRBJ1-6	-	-	TGTGCCAGCAGCGTAACCCCGAACGGACCTTCACCCCTCCACTTT	CASSVTPNGPSPLHF
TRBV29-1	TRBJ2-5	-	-	TGCAGCGTTGAGAAACAACAAGAGACCCAGTACTTC	CSVEKQQETQYF
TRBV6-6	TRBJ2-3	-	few	TGTGCCAGCAAGACCGATGGGACAGATACGCAGTATTTT	CASKTDGTDTQYF
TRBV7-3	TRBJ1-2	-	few	TGTGCCAGCAGCTTAACGGTCAGGGGCAATTTGGATGGCTACACCTTC	CASSLTVRGNLDGYTF
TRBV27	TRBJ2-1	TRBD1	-	TGTGCCAGCAGTTTGGCAACAGGGGGATCAGGTGAGCAGTTCTTC	CASSLATGGSGEQFF
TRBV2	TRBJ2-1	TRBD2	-	TGTGCCAGCAGTCGCTGGACTAGCGGGGGACGGGACAATGAGCAGTTCTTC	CASSRWTSGGRDNEQFF
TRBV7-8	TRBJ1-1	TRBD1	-	TGTGCCAGCAGCTTAGGGTCAGGGGGCAGGACTGAAGCTTTCTTT	CASSLGSGGRTEAFF
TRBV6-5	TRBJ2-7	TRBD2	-	TGTGCCAGCAGTTACTCCGGGCTAGCGGGGGCCAGGAGCTCCTACGAGCAGTACTTC	CASSYSGLAGARSSYEQYF
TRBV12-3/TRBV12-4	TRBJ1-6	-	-	TGTGCCAGCAGCCGACTCGCAAGCTCCTATAATTCACCCCTCCACTTT	CASSRLASSYNSPLHF
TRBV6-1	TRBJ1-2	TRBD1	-	TGTGCCAGCATGGGGACAGGGGATGGCTACACCTTC	CASMGTGDGYTF
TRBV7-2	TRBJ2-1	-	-	TGTGCCAGCAGCTTAGAGGGGACCATCTCCTACAATGAGCAGTTCTTC	CASSLEGTISYNEQFF
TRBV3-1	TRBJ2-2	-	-	TGTGCCAGCAGCCAAGGGCCCGGTAGGGGCCACACCGGGGAGCTGTTTTTT	CASSQGPGRGHTGELFF
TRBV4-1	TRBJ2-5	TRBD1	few	TGCGCCAGCAGCCAGAGGGACAGCCAAGAGACCCAGTACTTC	CASSQRDSQETQYF
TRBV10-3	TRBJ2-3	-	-	TGTGCCATCAGGGCGGGGTGGACAGATACGCAGTATTTT	CAIRAGWTDTQYF
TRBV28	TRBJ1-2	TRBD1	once	TGTGCCACCTGGAGGGGGCCCGGTGGCTACACCTTC	CATWRGPGGYTF
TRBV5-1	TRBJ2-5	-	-	TGCGCCAGCAGCTTGTTTGAGCAGACCCAGTACTTC	CASSLFEQTQYF
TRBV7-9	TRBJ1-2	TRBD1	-	TGTGCCAGCAGCCTGGGGACAGCGTACGGTTATGGCTACACCTTC	CASSLGTAYGYGYTF
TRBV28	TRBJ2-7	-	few	TGTGCCAGCACCTACCCCAGGGGCGAGCAGTACTTC	CASTYPRGEQYF
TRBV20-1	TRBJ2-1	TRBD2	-	TGCAGTGCTAGAGATCGATTTGGGGGGGTTTACAATGAGCAGTTCTTC	CSARDRFGGVYNEQFF
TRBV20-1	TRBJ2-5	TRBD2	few	TGCAGTGCTAGAGATGCAAGCGGGGGGCCTCAAGAGACCCAGTACTTC	CSARDASGGPQETQYF
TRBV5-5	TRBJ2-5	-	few	TGTGCCAGCAGCTTGCAGCAGGGACAAGAGACCCAGTACTTC	CASSLQQGQETQYF
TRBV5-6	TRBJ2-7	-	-	TGTGCCAGCAGCAGACTCGCTAGCTCCTACAATGAGCAGTACTTC	CASSRLASSYNEQYF
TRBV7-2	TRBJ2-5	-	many	TGTGCCAGCAGCTTCGAACAGGGTGTATCAGAGACCCAGTACTTC	CASSFEQGVSETQYF
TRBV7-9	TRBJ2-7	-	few	TGTGCCAGCAGCCCCGGACGGATGAACGAGCAGTACTTC	CASSPGRMNEQYF
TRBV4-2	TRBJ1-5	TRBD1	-	TGTGCCAGCAGCCACACTAGCAGGGGGGATCAGCCCCAGCATTTT	CASSHTSRGDQPQHF
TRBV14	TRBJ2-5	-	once	TGTGCCAGCAGCCGCGGACGGAGAGTTCAAGAGACCCAGTACTTC	CASSRGRRVQETQYF
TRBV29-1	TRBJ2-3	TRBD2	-	TGCAGCGTTGATTCCAGCGGGGTTACAGATACGCAGTATTTT	CSVDSSGVTDTQYF
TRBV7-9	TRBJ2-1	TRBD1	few	TGTGCCAGCAGCTTAGAACAGGGGGCCTCCTACAATGAGCAGTTCTTC	CASSLEQGASYNEQFF
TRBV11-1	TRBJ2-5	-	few	TGTGCCAGCAGCCCCCGCGGCAGCCGAGGGCAAGAGACCCAGTACTTC	CASSPRGSRGQETQYF
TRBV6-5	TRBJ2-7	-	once	TGTGCCAGCAGTCCGACAGGAGGAAGGTTCGAGCAGTACTTC	CASSPTGGRFEQYF
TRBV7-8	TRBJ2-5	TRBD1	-	TGTGCCAGCAGCGCCTCACAGGGGTACCAAGAGACCCAGTACTTC	CASSASQGYQETQYF
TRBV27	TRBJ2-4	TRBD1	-	TGTGCCAGCAGTTTAACAGGGGGCTTAATTTTAACCAAAAACATTCAGTACTTC	CASSLTGGLILTKNIQYF
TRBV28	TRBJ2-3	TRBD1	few	TGTGCCAGCGGGACAGGGGGGCGCACAGATACGCAGTATTTT	CASGTGGRTDTQYF
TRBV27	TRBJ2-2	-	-	TGTGCCAGCAGTTTATCGATTGGGGACGGGGGATATCCCGGGGAGCTGTTTTTT	CASSLSIGDGGYPGELFF
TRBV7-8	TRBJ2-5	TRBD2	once	TGTGCCAGCAGCAGACTAGCGGGGGGGAGTAGTGAGCAGTACTTC	CASSRLAGGSSEQYF
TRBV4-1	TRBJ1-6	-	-	TGCGCCAGCAGGAGAACAGAACGGGATAATTCACCCCTCCACTTT	CASRRTERDNSPLHF
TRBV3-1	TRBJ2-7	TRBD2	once	TGTGCCAGCAGCCATAGGACGGGGGGGCCCTACGAGCAGTACTTC	CASSHRTGGPYEQYF
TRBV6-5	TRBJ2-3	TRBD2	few	TGTGCCAGCAGTTATCGCGGGGGGGCCGTTGCAGATACGCAGTATTTT	CASSYRGGAVADTQYF
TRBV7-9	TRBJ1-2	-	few	TGTGCCAGCAGCCCTTCTATGGGGAGCTATGGCTACACCTTC	CASSPSMGSYGYTF
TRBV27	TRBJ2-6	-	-	TGTGCCAGCAGTTTTAGGAGCAGAAACAGGGCCCTCTCTGGGGCCAACGTCCTGACTTTC	CASSFRSRNRALSGANVLTF
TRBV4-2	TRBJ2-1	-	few	TGTGCCAGCAGCCAAGCCGCTCAAGGGGCACTCAATGAGCAGTTCTTC	CASSQAAQGALNEQFF
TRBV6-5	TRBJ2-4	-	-	TGTGCCACCAAGGATCGCGCCAAAAACATTCAGTACTTC	CATKDRAKNIQYF
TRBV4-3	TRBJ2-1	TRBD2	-	TGCGCCAGCAGCGTACTAGCGGGGGCCCCCAATGAGCAGTTATTC	CASSVLAGAPNEQLF
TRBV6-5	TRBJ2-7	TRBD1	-	TGTGCCAGCAGTTCGACAGGGGGAACTGTCGCCGAGCAGTACTTC	CASSSTGGTVAEQYF
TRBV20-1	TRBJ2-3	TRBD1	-	TGCAGTGCTCGGGACAGGGGGAAAGGCACAGATACGCAGTATTTT	CSARDRGKGTDTQYF
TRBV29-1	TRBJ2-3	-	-	TGCAGCGTTGCCAGTGGGAGAGACAAAGATACGCAGTATTTT	CSVASGRDKDTQYF
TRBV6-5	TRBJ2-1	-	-	TGTGCCAGCAGTGACACAGGCGGCAATGAGCAGTTCTTC	CASSDTGGNEQFF
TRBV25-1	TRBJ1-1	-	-	TGTGCCAGCAGTTCCGGGACTTTCACTGAAGCTTTCTTT	CASSSGTFTEAFF